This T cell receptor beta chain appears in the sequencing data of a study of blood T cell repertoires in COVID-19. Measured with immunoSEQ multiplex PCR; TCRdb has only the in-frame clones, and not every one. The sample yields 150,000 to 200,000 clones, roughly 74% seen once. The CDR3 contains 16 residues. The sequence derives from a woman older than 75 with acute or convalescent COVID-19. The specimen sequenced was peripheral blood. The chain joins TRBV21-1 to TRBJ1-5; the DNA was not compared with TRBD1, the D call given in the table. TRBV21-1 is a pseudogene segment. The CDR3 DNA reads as TGTGCCAGCAGCACAGGGACAGGGGTAAGCAATCAGCCCCAGCATTTT. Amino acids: CASSTGTGVSNQPQHF.